One sample yielded the 5 T cell receptor beta chains listed below, sequenced in a study of human T cells and chemical hapten exposure. One entry per CDR3 protein, called by TCRdb with MiXCR from the RACE reads. The table includes 150,000 to 200,000 distinct CDR3 sequences, roughly 30% detected once. The sample's time point: pre-sensitization, week 0. Treatment reported: therapeutic diphenylcyclopropenone sensitization with weekly scalp DPC. The source was whole blood, collected in connection with sensitization to the hapten diphenylcyclopropenone (DPC). The receptors come from a woman in her 30s with alopecia areata. Some clones in this sample may be carry-over from other donors' samples.

The table lists this clonotype with a few counts. This rearrangement joins TRBV6-2 or TRBV6-3 to TRBJ2-1; 13 nucleotides match TRBD2. The CDR3 is made up of 15 amino acids. Germline assignment: CDR1 MNHEY and CDR2 SVGEGT. With V trimmed by 7 bases and J by 5 bases, 5 bases remained unmatched. CDR3 nucleotide sequence: TGTGCCAGCAAGGGACTAGCGGGGTGGGACAATGAGCAGTTCTTC. It specifies CASKGLAGWDNEQFF.

The gene calls are TRBV5-1 and TRBJ2-7; 7 bases fit TRBD1. The CDR3 length is 15 residues. Germline assignment: CDR1 SGHRS and CDR2 YFSETQ. V gave up 1 base and J gave up 6 bases; unmatched junction bases: 10. DNA for the CDR3: TGCGCCAGCAGCTTGATAGGAGACAGGGATAGCGAGCAGTACTTC. This sequence encodes CASSLIGDRDSEQYF.

V and J are TRBV7-2 and TRBJ1-2; D is perhaps TRBD1 (6 bases). CDR1 and CDR2 from the germline V gene are SGHTA and FQGNSA. Trimming left V 5 bases short and J 6 bases short, with 16 bases between. The CDR3 runs 14 residues. The CDR3 protein is CASSPMRAGDGYTF. CDR3 in DNA: TGTGCCAGCAGCCCTATGAGGGCAGGGGATGGCTACACCTTC.

The chain links TRBV5-1 to TRBJ2-5; D may be TRBD1 (6 bases). V was shortened by 2 bases and J by 2 bases, with 10 bases between the two germline ends. This CDR3 has 14 residues. The germline V gene has CDR1 SGHRS and CDR2 YFSETQ. The CDR3 nucleotides read TGCGCCAGCAGCTTTTACAGGGCTCAAGAGACCCAGTACTTC. Its translation: CASSFYRAQETQYF.

V and J are TRBV28 and TRBJ1-2; the D gene is possibly TRBD1 (6 bases). The V and J ends lost 6 bases and 4 bases respectively, with 18 bases between them. This CDR3 contains 15 residues. Looked up from germline, CDR1 is MDHEN and CDR2 is SYDVKM. In nucleotides, the CDR3 is TGTGCCAGCAGGTCGAACAGGGCAACTCCCTATGGCTACACCTTC. Translation gives CASRSNRATPYGYTF.